Shown below are 13 T cell receptor beta chains from a single sample sequenced in a study of blood T cell repertoires in COVID-19. The protocol was immunoSEQ multiplex PCR, while the TCRdb copy is restricted to in-frame clones and leaves out a portion. The sample gives about 160,000 clones, approximately 84% of which show up once; approximately 21% is in the top ten. Sequenced input: peripheral blood. These receptors all come from a woman at least 80 years old with acute or convalescent COVID-19.

This chain joins TRBV9 and TRBJ2-3; D gene uncertain. Trimming shortened V by 0 bases and J by 12 bases, and 11 bases separated the two germline ends. Germline CDR1 and CDR2: SGDLS and YYNGEE. CDR3 length: 12 residues. The CDR3 region is CASSVDERYQYF. Written as DNA, the CDR3 is TGTGCCAGCAGCGTAGATGAGAGATACCAGTATTTT. Based on the CDR3 plus reference TRBV9 and TRBJ2-3, the full variable domain is DSGVTQTPKHLITATGQRVTLRCSPRSGDLSVYWYQQSLDQGLQFLIQYYNGEERAKGNILERFSAQQFPDLHSELNLSSLELGDSALYFCASSVDERYQYFGPGTRLTVL.

Of note for this clone: Its ends do not fully match the called genes, so a read error is possible. The gene calls are TRBV6-6 and TRBJ1-5; 7 nucleotides match TRBD1. The CDR3 has 16 residues. Germline V gives CDR1 MNHNY, CDR2 SVGAGI (reference sequence). Here the CDR3 reads CASSDSGQTSNQPQHF. CDR3 nucleotides: TGTGCCAGCAGTGACTCGGGACAGACTAGCAATCAGCCCCAGCATTTT.

This CDR3 is CASRPGGREGEQFF. CDR3 DNA: TGTGCCTCCCGACCGGGCGGGAGAGAGGGTGAGCAGTTCTTC. V is TRBV30 and J is TRBJ2-1, with 7 bases aligning to TRBD2. The CDR3 has 14 residues. V was pared by 7 bases and J by 9 bases, with 15 bases of the junction left unmatched. Germline CDR1 and CDR2: GTSNPN and SVGIG (reference sequence).

The DNA for the CDR3 is TGTGCCAGCAGCCCCCAGGGGGTCGACAATCAGCCCCAGCATTTT. It codes for CASSPQGVDNQPQHF. The genes are TRBV6-5 and TRBJ1-5, with 7 bases lining up with TRBD1. The CDR3 is 15 residues long. V lost 6 bases and J lost 3; bases outside the gene matches: 8. In germline, CDR1 is MNHEY, CDR2 SVGAGI.

The rearrangement links TRBV11-2 to TRBJ2-3, with 8 bases matching TRBD2. The length of the CDR3 is 17 residues. In germline, CDR1 is SGHAT, CDR2 FQNNGV. V lost 0 bases and J lost 3; bases outside the gene matches: 8. CDR3 bases: TGTGCCAGCAGCTTAGATAGCGGGGCAAGAGGAACAGATACGCAGTATTTT. This codes for CASSLDSGARGTDTQYF.

CDR3 sequence reads: CASGQGEATEAFF. The CDR3 DNA follows: TGTGCCAGCGGACAGGGGGAGGCCACTGAAGCTTTCTTT. The chain is built from TRBV18 and TRBJ1-1; the match to TRBD1 covers 10 bases. Germline trimming cut 8 bases from V and 4 bases from J; bases unmatched to any gene: 4. Germline V gene data show CDR1 as KGHSH and CDR2 as LQKENI. CDR3 size: 13 residues.

The J gene is TRBJ1-3, the V gene TRBV5-4, with D possibly TRBD1 on 5 matching bases. V was cut by 1 base and J by 3 bases, with 8 bases left in between. Germline V gene data show CDR1 as SGHNT and CDR2 as YYREEE (reference sequence). This CDR3 contains 14 residues. The CDR3 spells CASSLKGNGNTIYF. CDR3 coding DNA: TGTGCCAGCAGCTTGAAGGGGAATGGAAACACCATATATTTT.

The rearrangement uses TRBV6-5 and TRBJ2-7, with 10 bases fitting TRBD1. CDR3 size: 15 residues. V lost 6 bases and J lost 4; bases outside the gene matches: 9. Germline loops: CDR1 MNHEY, CDR2 SVGAGI. DNA for the CDR3: TGTGCCAGCAGCGCTTCGACAGGGGGCGGATACGAGCAGTACTTC. It is translated as CASSASTGGGYEQYF.

V usage is TRBV23-1 and J usage is TRBJ2-7, with D hard to call. TRBV23-1 is recorded as an ORF, its role being uncertain. The CDR3 is made up of 15 amino acids. V was shortened by 7 bases and J by 1 base, with 17 bases between the two germline ends. CDR3 bases: TGCGCCAGCATTTCAATCCGGCTAGTTTCCTACGAGCAGTACTTC. It is translated as CASISIRLVSYEQYF.

This rearrangement joins TRBV27 to TRBJ2-1; D is ambiguous. Germline-derived CDR1 and CDR2 are MNHEY and SMNVEV (reference sequence). There are 15 residues in the CDR3. The V and J ends lost 1 base and 10 bases respectively, with 17 bases between them. The CDR3 loop is CASSLFPLVGDEQFF. The CDR3 bases are TGTGCCAGCAGTTTATTCCCCTTAGTCGGAGACGAGCAGTTCTTC.

The V gene is TRBV9, the J gene TRBJ2-1, with TRBD2 matching 9 bases. The V segment lost 3 bases and the J segment 6 bases; nucleotides outside the gene matches: 7. Germline CDR1 SGDLS, CDR2 YYNGEE. This CDR3 is built from 15 residues. The CDR3 DNA reads as TGTGCCAGCAGCGAGGGACTAGCATCGGTCAATGAGCAGTTCTTC. Protein sequence: CASSEGLASVNEQFF.

The chain links TRBV5-3 to TRBJ1-5; maybe TRBD1 (5 bases). TRBV5-3 is an ORF; its function is uncertain. V lost 4 bases, J lost 5 bases, and 10 bases lay in between. This CDR3 is built from 13 residues. The CDR3 protein is CARSATEDQPQHF. CDR3 nucleotides: TGTGCCAGAAGCGCGACAGAAGATCAGCCCCAGCATTTT.

This chain uses TRBV19 with TRBJ1-2, with D possibly TRBD1 on 6 matching bases. The V end lost 10 bases, the J end lost 5 bases, and 14 bases lay between the germline ends. Germline CDR1 is LNHDA and CDR2 is SQIVND (reference sequence). The CDR3 contains 12 residues. This CDR3 is CATRDTGYGYTF. The CDR3 DNA sequence: TGTGCCACCAGGGACACTGGGTATGGCTACACCTTC. The complete variable domain, with remaining parts taken from reference TRBV19 and TRBJ1-2, reads DGGITQSPKYLFRKEGQNVTLSCEQNLNHDAMYWYRQDPGQGLRLIYYSQIVNDFQKGDIAEGYSVSREKKESFPLTVTSAQKNPTAFYLCATRDTGYGYTFGSGTRLTVV.